This T cell receptor beta chain was captured by sequencing in a study of T cell repertoires in cytomegalovirus infection. TCRdb independently ran MiXCR on the reads; one entry per CDR3 protein. Among just over 300,000 distinct CDR3 sequences listed, roughly 17% were seen once. This clonotype was detected ten times or more. The CDR3 length is 14 residues. V lost 3 bases and J lost 1, with 9 bases in between. The source material was PBMCs. The rearrangement links TRBV12-3 or TRBV12-4 to TRBJ2-5; possible D gene TRBD2, 6 bases. The receptor comes from a human donor in good health (CMV status not recorded). Some clones in this sample may be carry-over from other donors' samples. The CDR3 DNA is TGTGCCAGCAGTTTCGGAGGGACCCAAGAGACCCAGTACTTC. Translated, it gives CASSFGGTQETQYF.